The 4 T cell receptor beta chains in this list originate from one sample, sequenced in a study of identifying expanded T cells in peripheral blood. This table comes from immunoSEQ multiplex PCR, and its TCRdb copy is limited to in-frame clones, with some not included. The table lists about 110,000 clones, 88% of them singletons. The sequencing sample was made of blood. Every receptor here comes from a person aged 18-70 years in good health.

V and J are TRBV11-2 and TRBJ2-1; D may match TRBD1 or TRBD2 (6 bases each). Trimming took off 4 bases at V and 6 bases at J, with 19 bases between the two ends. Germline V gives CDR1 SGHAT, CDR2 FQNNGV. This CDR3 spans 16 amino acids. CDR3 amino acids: CASSSSGGGEVNEQFF. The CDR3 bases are TGTGCCAGCAGCTCCTCCGGGGGCGGGGAAGTCAATGAGCAGTTCTTC.

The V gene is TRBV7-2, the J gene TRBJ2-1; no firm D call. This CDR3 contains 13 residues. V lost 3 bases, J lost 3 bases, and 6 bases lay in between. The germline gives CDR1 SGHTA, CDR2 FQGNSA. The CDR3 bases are TGTGCCAGCAGCTTTGACGGCTACAATGAGCAGTTCTTC. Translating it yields CASSFDGYNEQFF.

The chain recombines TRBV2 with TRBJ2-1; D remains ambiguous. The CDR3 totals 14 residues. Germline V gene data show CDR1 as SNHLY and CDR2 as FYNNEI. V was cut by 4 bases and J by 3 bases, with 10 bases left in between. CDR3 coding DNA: TGTGCCAGCAGTGTCAGACTTATCTACAATGAGCAGTTCTTC. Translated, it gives CASSVRLIYNEQFF.

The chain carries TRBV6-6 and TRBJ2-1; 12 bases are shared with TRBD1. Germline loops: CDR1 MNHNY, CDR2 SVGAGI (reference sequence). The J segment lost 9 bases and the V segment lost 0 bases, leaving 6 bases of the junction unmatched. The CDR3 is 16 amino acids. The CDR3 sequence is CASSYSPGQGAGEQFF. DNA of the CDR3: TGTGCCAGCAGTTACTCACCGGGACAGGGGGCAGGTGAGCAGTTCTTC.